These T cell receptor beta chains were read from a single sample in a study of shared clonotypes between healthy human individuals. The protocol was immunoSEQ multiplex PCR, while the TCRdb copy is restricted to in-frame clones and leaves out a portion. The data show 1,500,000 or so clones, 98% to 99% seen once. The sample taken for sequencing was naive CD4+ T cells sorted from blood. Receptors were obtained from a man aged 25 to 40 in good health. Both conserved end residues are part of each CDR3. The D gene is left open where the match is weak. Size tells how often a clone was seen (once, few, many) or the class of an expanded clone, and some rows leave it out.

j_gene,abundance,v_gene,d_gene,CDR3nt,CDR3aa
TRBJ2-7,NA,TRBV6-5,NA,TGTGCCAGCAGTTACTCCAGACTGAGCTCCTACGAGCAGTACTTC,CASSYSRLSSYEQYF
TRBJ1-1,NA,TRBV7-9,NA,TGTGCCAGCAGCTTAGCGTGGGGTAAAGGGAGGTTCGGCACTGAAGCTTTCTTT,CASSLAWGKGRFGTEAFF
TRBJ1-2,NA,TRBV19,NA,TGTGCCAGTAGTATAGCGGGAACCCACTATGGCTACACCTTC,CASSIAGTHYGYTF
TRBJ1-1,NA,TRBV6-5,NA,TGTGCCAGCAGTTACGGCGGCGAAAACACTGAAGCTTTCTTT,CASSYGGENTEAFF
TRBJ2-7,NA,TRBV5-1,TRBD2,TGCGCCAGCAGCTTGGGCGGGAGGGGAAGCTACGAGCAGTACTTC,CASSLGGRGSYEQYF
TRBJ1-2,NA,TRBV19,NA,TGTGCCAGTAGTATGTTAACAGGGTTTAACTATGGCTACACCTTC,CASSMLTGFNYGYTF
TRBJ1-5,NA,TRBV2,TRBD1,TGTGCCAGCAGTGAGGGACAGCAAGGGCCCCAGCATTTT,CASSEGQQGPQHF
TRBJ2-7,NA,TRBV7-2,TRBD2,TGTGCCAGCAGCTTAGTGGGACTAGCGGGACCCACCTACGAGCAGTACTTC,CASSLVGLAGPTYEQYF
TRBJ2-7,NA,TRBV6-1,NA,TGTGCCAGCAGTGGGCGGATTGTCTACGAGCAGTACTTC,CASSGRIVYEQYF
TRBJ2-1,NA,TRBV9,NA,TGTGCCAGCAGCCCAGAGGGACGAGGGCAGTTCTTC,CASSPEGRGQFF
TRBJ2-3,NA,TRBV7-8,NA,TGTGCCAGCAGCTCGACTCCATCCGCAGATACGCAGTATTTT,CASSSTPSADTQYF
TRBJ2-7,NA,TRBV6-5,NA,TGTGCCAGCGCCCGGAGTGTGGGTTACGAGCAGTACTTC,CASARSVGYEQYF
TRBJ2-1,once,TRBV2,NA,TGTGCCAGCAGTCCCGATGTATCCTACAATGAGCAGTTCTTC,CASSPDVSYNEQFF
TRBJ2-5,NA,TRBV5-1,NA,TGCGCCAGCAGCTTGGGCAGGGGATGGGATCGAGGGAGCCTCCAAGAGACCCAGTACTTC,CASSLGRGWDRGSLQETQYF
TRBJ1-1,once,TRBV5-1,NA,TGCGCCAGCAGCTTCGGGAGGACGAACACTGAAGCTTTCTTT,CASSFGRTNTEAFF
TRBJ1-5,NA,TRBV10-1,TRBD1,TGCGCCAGCAGTGAGATGGACAGGGGGCTGGGGAACAATCAGCCCCAGCATTTT,CASSEMDRGLGNNQPQHF
TRBJ2-6,NA,TRBV5-4,NA,TGTGCCAGCAGCTTGGTCTCTGGGGCCAACGTCCTGACTTTC,CASSLVSGANVLTF
TRBJ1-1,NA,TRBV28,NA,TGTGCCAGCAGTTACTGGTCCCAGGGCAAGGGGACTGAAGCTTTCTTT,CASSYWSQGKGTEAFF
TRBJ2-2,NA,TRBV5-1,NA,TGCGCCAGCAGCTCCGAAAGGGGGACGGGGGAGCTGTTTTTT,CASSSERGTGELFF
TRBJ2-5,NA,TRBV28,TRBD1,TGTGCCACTGGACAGGGCCCTCAAGAGACCCAGTACTTC,CATGQGPQETQYF
TRBJ2-5,NA,TRBV5-1,NA,TGCGCCAGCAGCTCGACGCCCGGGACTGAGGGGGTAACCCAGTACTTC,CASSSTPGTEGVTQYF
TRBJ1-3,once,TRBV19,NA,TGTGCCAGTAGTATCGGGGGCAGCTCTGGAAACACCATATATTTT,CASSIGGSSGNTIYF
TRBJ1-3,NA,TRBV5-4,NA,TGTGCCAGCAGCCCACAGTCCTCTGGAAACACCATATATTTT,CASSPQSSGNTIYF
TRBJ2-7,NA,TRBV6-5,TRBD2,TGTGCCAGCAGGGGAGGGCCGGTCCACGAGCAGTACTTC,CASRGGPVHEQYF
TRBJ2-1,NA,TRBV5-1,NA,TGCGCCAGCAGCACAGGGACCGTAGCCCCGGGAGTAGAGCAGTTCTTC,CASSTGTVAPGVEQFF
TRBJ2-3,NA,TRBV18,TRBD2,TGTGCCAGCTCACCACTAGCGGGAGGGCTGGGCACAGATACGCAGTATTTT,CASSPLAGGLGTDTQYF
TRBJ2-7,NA,TRBV27,NA,TGTGCCAGCAGTTTACTACAGGGAATTAGCGAGCAGTACTTC,CASSLLQGISEQYF
TRBJ1-4,NA,TRBV7-9,NA,TGTGCCAGCAGCTCGGGGACTAATGAAAAACTGTTTTTT,CASSSGTNEKLFF
TRBJ1-5,NA,TRBV25-1,NA,TGTGCCAGCAATGGGGGGGCTGGCAATCAGCCCCAGCATTTT,CASNGGAGNQPQHF
TRBJ1-1,NA,TRBV5-1,NA,TGCGCCAGCAGCTTGAGGCCGGCAGGCTTGGGGGTAAACACTGAAGCTTTCTTT,CASSLRPAGLGVNTEAFF
TRBJ2-3,NA,TRBV18,NA,TGTGCCAGCTCACCACCGACTTTCCCGCTCTGGACAGATACGCAGTATTTT,CASSPPTFPLWTDTQYF
TRBJ2-3,NA,TRBV2,NA,TGTGCCAGCACAGGGTTACGGGAGCTTAGCACAGATACGCAGTATTTT,CASTGLRELSTDTQYF
TRBJ2-7,NA,TRBV25-1,NA,TGTGCCAGCAGGGGAAATGAAGGGGTCGTGGACGAGCAGTACTTC,CASRGNEGVVDEQYF
TRBJ2-7,NA,TRBV5-1,NA,TGCGCCAGCAGCTTGGGCGTGGGGTACTACGAGCAGTACTTC,CASSLGVGYYEQYF
TRBJ2-3,NA,TRBV23-1,TRBD2,TGCGCCAGCAGTCAACCACCAGAGACTAGCGGAGCTAGCACAGATACGCAGTATTTT,CASSQPPETSGASTDTQYF
TRBJ2-6,NA,TRBV7-2,NA,TGTGCCAGCAGCTTTGGACAGAGCTCTGGGGCCAACGTCCTGACTTTC,CASSFGQSSGANVLTF
TRBJ1-4,once,TRBV7-2,NA,TGTGCCAGCAGCCCATACATAGCAACTAATGAAAAACTGTTTTTT,CASSPYIATNEKLFF
TRBJ2-7,NA,TRBV6-5,NA,TGTGCCAGCAGCTTTGAATGGACAGCCGAGCAGTACTTC,CASSFEWTAEQYF
TRBJ1-1,NA,TRBV18,NA,TGTGCCAGCTCACGCGGGGTACCGAACACTGAAGCTTTCTTT,CASSRGVPNTEAFF
TRBJ2-5,NA,TRBV5-1,NA,TGCGCCAGCAGCTTGGGGGGTGCACGGCAAGAGACCCAGTACTTC,CASSLGGARQETQYF
TRBJ2-2,once,TRBV5-1,NA,TGCGCCAGCAGCCCGGACGCCGAAGGCGGGGAGCTGTTTTTT,CASSPDAEGGELFF
TRBJ1-1,NA,TRBV11-2,NA,TGTGCCAGCAGCTTGTTTAGAGACCGAGGCACTGAAGCTTTCTTT,CASSLFRDRGTEAFF
TRBJ2-3,NA,TRBV5-8,NA,TGTGCCAGCAGCCTCGGGTACGGACCGGGAGATACGCAGTATTTT,CASSLGYGPGDTQYF
TRBJ1-5,once,TRBV19,NA,TGTGCCACCAAGAGTAATCCAGACAGAAATCAGCCCCAGCATTTT,CATKSNPDRNQPQHF
TRBJ2-1,NA,TRBV5-1,TRBD2,TGCGCCAGCAGCGACGGGACTACTCTGGACAATGAGCAGTTCTTC,CASSDGTTLDNEQFF
TRBJ2-1,NA,TRBV29-1,TRBD2,TGCAGCGTCCACTTGCGACTAGCTGGTGAGCAGTTCTTC,CSVHLRLAGEQFF
TRBJ2-3,NA,TRBV30,TRBD2,TGTGCCTGGAGTCCTCGGACTAGGCAGGCAGCCTTCACAGATACGCAGTATTTT,CAWSPRTRQAAFTDTQYF
TRBJ1-2,NA,TRBV11-2,NA,TGTGCCAGCAGCTTAACTTCTAAGGATGGCTACACCTTC,CASSLTSKDGYTF
TRBJ1-2,NA,TRBV18,NA,TGTGCCAGCTCACTAATGACGGAAACTGCTAACTATGGCTACACCTTC,CASSLMTETANYGYTF
TRBJ2-6,NA,TRBV2,NA,TGTGCCAGCACTCTATTTCCTGGGGCCAACGTCCTGACTTTC,CASTLFPGANVLTF
TRBJ2-1,NA,TRBV15,NA,TGTGCCACCAGCACCTTACCCGGACGGAAACTCTACAATGAGCAGTTCTTC,CATSTLPGRKLYNEQFF
TRBJ2-3,NA,TRBV4-1,NA,TGCGCCAGCAGCCAAGATAGCGGACTCCAAGTTACGCAGTATTTT,CASSQDSGLQVTQYF
TRBJ2-1,NA,TRBV11-3,TRBD1,TGTGCCAGCAGCCCAGGGACAGGGGGCTACAATGAGCAGTTCTTC,CASSPGTGGYNEQFF
TRBJ2-3,NA,TRBV19,NA,TGTGCCAGTAGTATAACGAGGGTCCGCACAGATACGCAGTATTTT,CASSITRVRTDTQYF
TRBJ1-2,NA,TRBV19,TRBD1,TGTGCCAGTAGCCCGACAGGGCTCGTCTACACCTTC,CASSPTGLVYTF
TRBJ2-7,NA,TRBV9,NA,TGTGCCAGCAGCGTAGGAATCGCAGCCCCCTACGAGCAGTACTTC,CASSVGIAAPYEQYF
TRBJ2-2,NA,TRBV19,NA,TGTGCCAGTAGTGGGTGGGGGAACACCGGGGAGCTGTTTTTT,CASSGWGNTGELFF
TRBJ2-2,NA,TRBV9,NA,TGTGCCAGCAGCGTAAAAAATAGTGGGGCCGGGGAGCTGTTTTTT,CASSVKNSGAGELFF